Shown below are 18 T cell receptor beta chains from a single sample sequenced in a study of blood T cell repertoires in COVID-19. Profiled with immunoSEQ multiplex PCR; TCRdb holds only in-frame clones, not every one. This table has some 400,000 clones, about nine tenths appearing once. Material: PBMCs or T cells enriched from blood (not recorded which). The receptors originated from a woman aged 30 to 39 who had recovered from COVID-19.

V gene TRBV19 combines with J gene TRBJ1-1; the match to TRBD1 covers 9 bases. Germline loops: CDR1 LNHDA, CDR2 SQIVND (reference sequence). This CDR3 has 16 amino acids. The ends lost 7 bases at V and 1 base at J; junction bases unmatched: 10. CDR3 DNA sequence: TGTGCCAGTACAACTAGGGACAGGGTATCGAACACTGAAGCTTTCTTT. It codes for CASTTRDRVSNTEAFF. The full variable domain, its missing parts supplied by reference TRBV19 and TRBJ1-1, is DGGITQSPKYLFRKEGQNVTLSCEQNLNHDAMYWYRQDPGQGLRLIYYSQIVNDFQKGDIAEGYSVSREKKESFPLTVTSAQKNPTAFYLCASTTRDRVSNTEAFFGQGTRLTVV.

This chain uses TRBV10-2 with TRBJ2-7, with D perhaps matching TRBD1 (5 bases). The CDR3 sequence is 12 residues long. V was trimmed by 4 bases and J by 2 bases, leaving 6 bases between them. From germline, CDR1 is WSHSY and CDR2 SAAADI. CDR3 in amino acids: CASSVGAYEQYF. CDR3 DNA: TGCGCCAGCAGTGTAGGGGCCTACGAGCAGTACTTC.

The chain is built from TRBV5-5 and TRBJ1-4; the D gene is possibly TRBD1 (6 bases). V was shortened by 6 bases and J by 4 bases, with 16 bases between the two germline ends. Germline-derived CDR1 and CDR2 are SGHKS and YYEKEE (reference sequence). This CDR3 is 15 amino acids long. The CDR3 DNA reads TGTGCCAGCACTTCGGCGGGGGGCCGTAATGAAAAACTGTTTTTT. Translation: CASTSAGGRNEKLFF.

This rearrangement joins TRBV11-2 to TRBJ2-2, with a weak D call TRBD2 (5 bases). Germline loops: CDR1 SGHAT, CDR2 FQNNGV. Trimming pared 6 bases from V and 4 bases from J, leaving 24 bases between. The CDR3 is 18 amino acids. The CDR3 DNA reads TGTGCCAGCAGTTCTTCCTCCTCTAGCATTCCGGGCACCGGGGAGCTGTTTTTT. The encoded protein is CASSSSSSSIPGTGELFF.

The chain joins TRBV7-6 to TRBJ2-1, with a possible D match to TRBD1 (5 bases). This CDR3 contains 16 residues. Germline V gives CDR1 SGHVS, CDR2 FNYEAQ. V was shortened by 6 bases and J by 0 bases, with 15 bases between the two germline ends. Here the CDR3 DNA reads TGTGCCAGCAGACCGATTACAGGTAGCTCCTACAATGAGCAGTTCTTC. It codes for CASRPITGSSYNEQFF.

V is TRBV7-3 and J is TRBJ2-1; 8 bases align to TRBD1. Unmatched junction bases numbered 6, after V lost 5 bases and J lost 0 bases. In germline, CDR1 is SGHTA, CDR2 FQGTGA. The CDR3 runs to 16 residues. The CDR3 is CASSPRDRSSYNEQFF. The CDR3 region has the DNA TGTGCCAGCAGCCCGCGGGACAGGAGCTCCTACAATGAGCAGTTCTTC.

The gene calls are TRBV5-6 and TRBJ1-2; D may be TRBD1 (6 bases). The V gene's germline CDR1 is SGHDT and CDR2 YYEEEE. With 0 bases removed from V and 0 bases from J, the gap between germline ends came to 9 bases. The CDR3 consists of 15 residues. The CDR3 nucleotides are TGTGCCAGCAGCTTGGTTGGGGGCCCTAACTATGGCTACACCTTC. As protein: CASSLVGGPNYGYTF.

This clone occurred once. Here the CDR3 reads CSAAPRRLATEAFF. The DNA for the CDR3 is TGCAGCGCAGCGCCCCGGCGCTTGGCCACTGAAGCTTTCTTT. The chain recombines TRBV29-1 with TRBJ1-1, with D unclear. With 7 bases removed from V and 4 bases from J, the gap between germline ends came to 19 bases. From germline, CDR1 is SQVTM and CDR2 ANQGSEA. The CDR3 extends over 14 amino acids.

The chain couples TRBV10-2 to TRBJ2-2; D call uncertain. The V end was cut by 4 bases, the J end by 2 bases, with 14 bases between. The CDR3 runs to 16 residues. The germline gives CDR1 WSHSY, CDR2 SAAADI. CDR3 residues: CASSVTVATNTGELFF. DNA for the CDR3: TGCGCCAGCAGTGTGACCGTAGCTACTAACACCGGGGAGCTGTTTTTT.

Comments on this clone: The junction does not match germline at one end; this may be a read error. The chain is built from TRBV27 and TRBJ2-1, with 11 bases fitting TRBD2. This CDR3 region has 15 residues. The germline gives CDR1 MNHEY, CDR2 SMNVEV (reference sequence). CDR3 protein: CASKNSGRAYNEQFF. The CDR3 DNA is TGTGCCAGCAAAAATAGCGGGAGGGCCTATAATGAGCAGTTCTTC.

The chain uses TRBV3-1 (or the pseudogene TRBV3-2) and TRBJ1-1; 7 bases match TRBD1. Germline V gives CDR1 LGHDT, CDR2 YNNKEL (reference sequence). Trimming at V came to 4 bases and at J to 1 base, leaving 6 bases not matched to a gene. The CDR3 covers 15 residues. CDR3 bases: TGTGCCAGCAGCCTAACTGGACAGGCGAACACTGAAGCTTTCTTT. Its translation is CASSLTGQANTEAFF.

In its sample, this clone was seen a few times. Here the CDR3 reads CASSQGTPFGYNSPLHF. CDR3 coding DNA: TGTGCCAGCAGCCAGGGTACCCCATTCGGATATAATTCACCCCTCCACTTT. The rearrangement links TRBV7-2 to TRBJ1-6; TRBD1 is a possible D gene (5 bases). The V end was cut by 5 bases, the J end by 4 bases, with 18 bases between. Germline-derived CDR1 and CDR2 are SGHTA and FQGNSA. The CDR3 runs 17 residues.

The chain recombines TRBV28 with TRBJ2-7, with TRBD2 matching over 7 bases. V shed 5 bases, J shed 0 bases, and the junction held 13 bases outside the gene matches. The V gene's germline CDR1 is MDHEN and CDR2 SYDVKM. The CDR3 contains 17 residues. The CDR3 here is CASSMGGVLGSSYEQYF. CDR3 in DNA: TGTGCCAGCAGTATGGGGGGGGTCCTCGGAAGCTCCTACGAGCAGTACTTC.

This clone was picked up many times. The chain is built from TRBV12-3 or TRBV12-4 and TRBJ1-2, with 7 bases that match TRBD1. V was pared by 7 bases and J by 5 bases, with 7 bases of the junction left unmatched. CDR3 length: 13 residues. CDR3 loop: CASTWGQTYGYTF. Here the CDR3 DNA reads TGTGCCAGCACCTGGGGACAGACTTATGGCTACACCTTC.

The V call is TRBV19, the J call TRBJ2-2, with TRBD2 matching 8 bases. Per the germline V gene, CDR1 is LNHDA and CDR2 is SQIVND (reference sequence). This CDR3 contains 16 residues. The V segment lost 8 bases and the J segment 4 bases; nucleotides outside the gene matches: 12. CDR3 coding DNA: TGTGCCAGTTACCTTAGCGGGACCGCCTCCACCGGGGAGCTGTTTTTT. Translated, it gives CASYLSGTASTGELFF.

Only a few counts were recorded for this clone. CDR3 nucleotides: TGTGCCACCGTGGGACAGTGGAGCTACACCTTC. It is translated as CATVGQWSYTF. The chain recombines TRBV19 with TRBJ1-2; 7 nucleotides match TRBD1. This CDR3 is built from 11 residues. Germline CDR1 LNHDA, CDR2 SQIVND (reference sequence). The V gene end was trimmed by 10 bases and the J gene end by 9 bases; junction bases not matched to a gene: 8.

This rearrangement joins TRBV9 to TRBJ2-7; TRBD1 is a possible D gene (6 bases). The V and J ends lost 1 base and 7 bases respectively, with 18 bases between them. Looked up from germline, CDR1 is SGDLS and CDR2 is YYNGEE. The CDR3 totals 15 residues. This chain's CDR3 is CASSVRDNPTREQYF. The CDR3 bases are TGTGCCAGCAGCGTAAGGGACAATCCTACACGGGAGCAGTACTTC.

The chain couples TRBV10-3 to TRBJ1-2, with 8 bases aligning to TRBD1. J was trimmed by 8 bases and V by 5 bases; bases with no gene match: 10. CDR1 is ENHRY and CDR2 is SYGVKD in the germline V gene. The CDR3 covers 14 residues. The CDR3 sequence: CAISPGQDSWGYTF. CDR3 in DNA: TGTGCCATCAGTCCGGGACAGGACTCGTGGGGCTACACCTTC.